Shown below are 5 T cell receptor beta chains from a single sample sequenced in a study of T cells in Graves' hyperthyroidism and ophthalmopathy. Amplified regions were TCR beta CDR3 sequences from RNA transcripts. HTBI primers were employed in a first-round RT-PCR of the TCR CDR3. TCRdb reanalysed the multiplex PCR reads using MiXCR and keeps one entry per CDR3 protein. The sample includes some 800,000 distinct CDR3 sequences, 35% to 40% of them seen just once. Sequencing was carried out using blood. These receptor sequences come from a man younger than 35 with Graves' hyperthyroidism.

The CDR3 loop is CASSPLGQGDEQYF. CDR3 sequence (DNA): TGTGCCAGCTCACCGTTAGGACAGGGCGACGAGCAGTACTTC. The gene calls are TRBV18 and TRBJ2-7; TRBD1 aligns across 8 bases. Germline CDR1 and CDR2: KGHSH and LQKENI. This CDR3 is built from 14 residues. V lost 3 bases, J lost 5 bases, and 6 bases stayed unmatched.

In its sample, this clonotype was seen a few times. This rearrangement joins TRBV4-1 to TRBJ1-5; no clear D. Germline V lookup: CDR1 MGHRA, CDR2 YSYEKL. This CDR3 comprises 17 residues. V lost 0 bases to trimming and J lost 3 bases, with 15 bases between them. The CDR3 protein is CASSQEGIRPDNQPQHF. CDR3 nucleotide sequence: TGCGCCAGCAGCCAAGAGGGGATTCGACCCGACAATCAGCCCCAGCATTTT.

The chain employs TRBV7-3 and TRBJ1-3; tentative D call: TRBD1 (5 bases). The V gene lost 5 bases and the J gene lost 2 bases, with 10 bases spanning the gap. In germline, CDR1 is SGHTA, CDR2 FQGTGA. The CDR3 extends over 14 amino acids. The CDR3 bases are TGTGCCAGCAGCCATGGGGGTGCTGGAAACACCATATATTTT. This sequence encodes CASSHGGAGNTIYF.

The chain is built from TRBV5-6 and TRBJ2-2; TRBD1 matches at 11 bases. V trimming: 1 base; J trimming: 6 bases; junction bases outside the gene matches: 5. Germline V gene lookup returns CDR1 SGHDT and CDR2 YYEEEE. The CDR3 consists of 16 residues. The CDR3 region has the DNA TGTGCCAGCAGCTTGTTGGGACAGGGGGGTCCCGGGGAGCTGTTTTTT. Protein sequence: CASSLLGQGGPGELFF. The variable domain in full, completed from reference TRBV5-6 and TRBJ2-2, reads DAGVTQSPTHLIKTRGQQVTLRCSPKSGHDTVSWYQQALGQGPQFIFQYYEEEERQRGNFPDRFSGHQFPNYSSELNVNALLLGDSALYLCASSLLGQGGPGELFFGEGSRLTVL.

The chain has TRBV7-8 and TRBJ2-5, with TRBD2 matching 7 bases. J gave up 5 bases and V 1 base, and 7 bases lay outside the gene matches. The CDR3 totals 15 residues. CDR1 SGHVS and CDR2 FQNEAQ come from the germline V gene. The CDR3 DNA sequence: TGTGCCAGCAGCTTAGGTCGACTAGCCCGGGAGACCCAGTACTTC. Translation gives CASSLGRLARETQYF.